One sample yielded the 22 T cell receptor beta chains listed below, sequenced in a study of T cells in Graves' hyperthyroidism and ophthalmopathy. Amplified TCR beta CDR3 regions derived from RNA transcripts. HTBI primers were the set used in a first-round RT-PCR of the TCR CDR3. TCRdb reprocessed the multiplex PCR reads via MiXCR and lists one record per CDR3 protein. The repertoire holds about 320,000 distinct CDR3 sequences, with approximately 17% as singletons. Sequenced input: blood. The source is a man younger than 45 with Graves' hyperthyroidism.

In the case of this clonotype: This may be a read error: a much more frequent sequence differs by one nucleotide. The chain's CDR3 is CASSRLAGGSKQYF. DNA of the CDR3: TGTGCCAGCAGTCGACTAGCGGGAGGGTCCAAGCAGTACTTC. The chain is built from TRBV7-9 and TRBJ2-7; 14 bases fit TRBD2. Trimming removed 6 bases from V and 8 bases from J; junction bases left unmatched: 6. The CDR3 totals 14 residues. Germline V CDR1 and CDR2: SEHNR, FQNEAQ (reference sequence).

The table lists this clonotype with a few counts. The V call is TRBV7-9, the J call TRBJ1-1; D is perhaps TRBD1 (5 bases). This CDR3 is built from 16 residues. Trimming took 2 bases from V and 2 from J, leaving 15 bases between them. Germline-derived CDR1 and CDR2 are SEHNR and FQNEAQ (reference sequence). In nucleotides, the CDR3 is TGTGCCAGCAGCTTAATGGCGAGGGGCCCCAACACTGAAGCTTTCTTT. Protein: CASSLMARGPNTEAFF.

The table lists this clonotype with many counts. The CDR3 sequence: CASSPPLQGAEAFF. Here the CDR3 DNA reads TGTGCCAGCTCACCACCGTTACAGGGGGCTGAAGCTTTCTTT. The chain recombines TRBV18 with TRBJ1-1, with TRBD1 identical over 8 bases. Unmatched junction bases numbered 3, after V lost 0 bases and J lost 6 bases. CDR3 size: 14 residues. The germline V gene has CDR1 KGHSH and CDR2 LQKENI.

The chain has TRBV15 and TRBJ2-3, with unresolved D. The germline V and J ends were trimmed by 4 bases and 1 base, with 15 bases remaining between them. CDR1 and CDR2 (germline): LNHNV, YYDKDF (reference sequence). The CDR3 covers 16 residues. The CDR3 region has the DNA TGTGCCACCAGCACCGCCCCCCTTCCCCGCACAGATACGCAGTATTTT. It translates to CATSTAPLPRTDTQYF. Full variable domain (missing parts from reference TRBV15 and TRBJ2-3): DAMVIQNPRYQVTQFGKPVTLSCSQTLNHNVMYWYQQKSSQAPKLLFHYYDKDFNNEADTPDNFQSRRPNTSFCFLDIRSPGLGDTAMYLCATSTAPLPRTDTQYFGPGTRLTVL.

Concerning this clonotype: A read error may produce the germline difference seen at one junction end. The V call is TRBV5-1, the J call TRBJ2-1; either TRBD1 or TRBD2 may fit D (5 bases each). CDR3 length equals 13 residues. CDR1 and CDR2 from the germline V gene are SGHRS and YFSETQ. CDR3 coding DNA: TGCGCCAGCAGCTTTGGGGGAGTGAATGGGCAGTTCTTC. It is translated as CASSFGGVNGQFF.

In this sample, this clonotype turned up many times. The chain recombines TRBV30 with TRBJ2-1; 9 bases map to TRBD2. This CDR3 has 15 amino acids. Germline V gives CDR1 GTSNPN, CDR2 SVGIG (reference sequence). With 0 bases clipped from V and 3 bases from J, the junction kept 3 bases outside the gene matches. This chain's CDR3 is CAWSVKLAGYNEQFF. In nucleotides, the CDR3 is TGTGCCTGGAGTGTGAAACTAGCGGGCTACAATGAGCAGTTCTTC. Complete variable domain (other parts from reference TRBV30 and TRBJ2-1): SQTIHQWPATLVQPVGSPLSLECTVEGTSNPNLYWYRQAAGRGLQLLFYSVGIGQISSEVPQNLSASRPQDRQFILSSKKLLLSDSGFYLCAWSVKLAGYNEQFFGPGTRLTVL.

The table lists this clonotype with a few counts. This sequence joins TRBV6-5 and TRBJ2-7; TRBD1 aligns across 8 bases. The germline V gene encodes CDR1 MNHEY and CDR2 SVGAGI. The ends lost 2 bases at V and 2 bases at J; junction bases unmatched: 5. This CDR3 comprises 15 residues. The CDR3 bases are TGTGCCAGCAGTTACATAGGGACAGGCCCCTACGAGCAGTACTTC. Its translation: CASSYIGTGPYEQYF.

This clonotype was observed a few times. V is TRBV24-1 and J is TRBJ2-3; D remains ambiguous. This CDR3 comprises 16 residues. Germline values: CDR1 KGHDR, CDR2 SFDVKD. Deletions cut 0 bases from V and 1 base from J, with 10 bases between. In DNA form, the CDR3 reads TGTGCCACCAGTGATTTGGACCGGGTTGGCACAGATACGCAGTATTTT. As protein: CATSDLDRVGTDTQYF.

This clonotype was seen ten or more times. The J gene is TRBJ1-1, the V gene TRBV20-1; 7 positions match TRBD1. V was pared by 3 bases and J by 5 bases, with 6 bases of the junction left unmatched. Germline CDR1 is DFQATT and CDR2 is SNEGSKA (reference sequence). CDR3 length: 13 amino acids. The CDR3 coding sequence is TGCAGTGCTAGTAGGGGGCCGGGGACTGAAGCTTTCTTT. This codes for CSASRGPGTEAFF.

A word on this clonotype: Compared with germline, one end of the junction differs, possibly owing to a read error. CDR3 DNA sequence: TGCGCCAGCAGTCCCGGGACGCCCAAAGAGGCCCAGTACTTC. Translation: CASSPGTPKEAQYF. The V gene is TRBV5-1, the J gene TRBJ2-5; D may correspond to TRBD1 or TRBD2 (5 bases each). Germline values: CDR1 SGHRS, CDR2 YFSETQ. The CDR3 contains 14 residues.

The rearrangement joins TRBV11-3 to TRBJ2-5; D perhaps matches TRBD1 (5 bases). Judging by the DNA end, TRBJ2-1 fits better; the J call may be wrong. The germline gives CDR1 SGHNT, CDR2 YENEEA. This CDR3 has 16 amino acids. For the CDR3, the DNA is TGTGCCAGCAGCTTGGGTGGGGTGACAGACAAAGAGACCCAGTTCTTC. This translates into CASSLGGVTDKETQFF.

This clonotype has only a few counts. The chain employs TRBV5-1 and TRBJ2-4, with a possible D match to TRBD2 (6 bases). V lost 4 bases and J 6 bases, leaving 11 bases between the germline ends. Germline lookup yields CDR1 SGHRS and CDR2 YFSETQ. CDR3 length: 13 amino acids. The DNA of the CDR3 is TGCGCCAGCAGCGCCGGGGGAAGAAACATTCAGTACTTC. This encodes CASSAGGRNIQYF.

This clonotype was recorded a few times. Possible read error: a much larger clone is one base away. The chain couples TRBV11-1 to TRBJ2-7; D is possibly TRBD2 (6 bases). This CDR3 spans 14 amino acids. V gave up 3 bases and J gave up 2 bases, with 11 bases separating them. Germline CDR1 SGHAT, CDR2 FQDESV (reference sequence). The CDR3 region has the DNA TGTGCCAGCAGCTTCCCGGGGGAGACCTACGAGCAGTACTTC. It encodes CASSFPGETYEQYF.

This clonotype was counted between two and nine times. V and J are TRBV18 and TRBJ2-1; D is perhaps TRBD1 (6 bases). V was trimmed by 1 base and J by 0 bases, leaving 10 bases between them. Germline assignment: CDR1 KGHSH and CDR2 LQKENI. The length of the CDR3 is 16 residues. The CDR3 DNA reads as TGTGCCAGCTCACCACGGGACAAAATCTCCTACAATGAGCAGTTCTTC. Translating gives CASSPRDKISYNEQFF.

This clonotype showed up many times. This chain connects TRBV18 to TRBJ2-3, with D possibly being TRBD1 (5 bases). Germline-derived CDR1 and CDR2 are KGHSH and LQKENI. Trimming took 1 base from V and 3 from J, leaving 11 bases between them. The CDR3 is 15 residues long. CDR3 in DNA: TGTGCCAGCTCACCACGGCGCCAGGGAACAGATACGCAGTATTTT. This encodes CASSPRRQGTDTQYF. The complete variable domain, with remaining parts taken from reference TRBV18 and TRBJ2-3, reads NAGVMQNPRHLVRRRGQEARLRCSPMKGHSHVYWYRQLPEEGLKFMVYLQKENIIDESGMPKERFSAEFPKEGPSILRIQQVVRGDSAAYFCASSPRRQGTDTQYFGPGTRLTVL.

This clonotype is medium-sized (0.01 to 0.1%) within its sample. V is TRBV18 and J is TRBJ2-1; TRBD2 aligns across 9 bases. This CDR3 contains 15 residues. Germline V gives CDR1 KGHSH, CDR2 LQKENI. The junction had 1 base not matched to a gene; V was cut back by 1 base and J by 3 bases. As DNA, the CDR3 is TGTGCCAGCTCACCACTAGCGGGAGACTACAATGAGCAGTTCTTC. Protein: CASSPLAGDYNEQFF.

In its sample, this clonotype was seen many times. The chain carries TRBV24-1 and TRBJ1-6; D call uncertain. V lost 4 bases to trimming and J lost 5 bases, with 11 bases between them. The CDR3 spans 15 residues. Germline V gene lookup returns CDR1 KGHDR and CDR2 SFDVKD. The CDR3 nucleotides are TGTGCCACCAGTGACTCGACTCCCGATAATTCACCCCTCCACTTT. It codes for CATSDSTPDNSPLHF.

The chain combines TRBV29-1 with TRBJ2-3; 8 bases align to TRBD1. Germline CDR1 SQVTM, CDR2 ANQGSEA. The CDR3 totals 13 residues. The J segment lost 4 bases and the V segment lost 7 bases, leaving 7 bases of the junction unmatched. CDR3 sequence (DNA): TGCAGCGCCGAGACAGGGGAGGCAGATACGCAGTATTTT. Its translation is CSAETGEADTQYF.

This clonotype was found many times. The chain links TRBV10-1 to TRBJ2-2; maybe TRBD2 (5 bases). The CDR3 runs 14 residues. Germline V gene lookup returns CDR1 WNHNN and CDR2 SYGVQD (reference sequence). Trimming removed 0 bases from V and 7 bases from J, with 9 bases in between. In DNA form, the CDR3 reads TGCGCCAGCAGTGAGTCAGTAGAGGGCGGGGAGCTGTTTTTT. It yields the protein CASSESVEGGELFF.

This clonotype showed up just a few times. The chain carries TRBV12-3 or TRBV12-4 and TRBJ2-2, with a possible D match to TRBD2 (6 bases). V gave up 7 bases and J gave up 6 bases, with 33 bases separating them. This CDR3 has 20 residues. The CDR3 sequence is CASNTRPIEKEGILPGELFF. DNA of the CDR3: TGTGCCAGCAACACACGCCCAATAGAGAAGGAGGGTATTCTCCCCGGGGAGCTGTTTTTT.

This clonotype occurred a few times. J is TRBJ1-1 and V is TRBV10-3; possible D gene TRBD1, 5 bases. The CDR3 has 14 residues. Germline V lookup: CDR1 ENHRY, CDR2 SYGVKD. Trimming left V 5 bases short and J 8 bases short, with 18 bases between. The CDR3 is CAISHSIGTEEAFF. DNA for the CDR3: TGTGCCATCAGTCACAGTATTGGGACGGAAGAAGCTTTCTTT.

The J gene is TRBJ1-2, the V gene TRBV5-4, with 7 bases aligning to TRBD1. Germline lookup yields CDR1 SGHNT and CDR2 YYREEE (reference sequence). The CDR3 loop spans 15 amino acids. V lost 0 bases and J lost 8; bases outside the gene matches: 10. The CDR3 DNA is TGTGCCAGCAGCTTGGTACCAGACAGGGTCGACGGCTACACCTTC. Translating it yields CASSLVPDRVDGYTF.